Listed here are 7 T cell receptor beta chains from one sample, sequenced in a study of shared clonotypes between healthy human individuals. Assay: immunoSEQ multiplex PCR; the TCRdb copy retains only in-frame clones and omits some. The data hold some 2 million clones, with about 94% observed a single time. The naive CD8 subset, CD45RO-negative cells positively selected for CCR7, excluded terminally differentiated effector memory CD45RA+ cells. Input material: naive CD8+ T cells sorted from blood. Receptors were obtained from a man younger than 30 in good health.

The CDR3 sequence is CASSLLQGAYYEQYF. DNA of the CDR3: TGTGCCAGCAGCTTACTACAGGGGGCTTACTACGAGCAGTACTTC. The chain has TRBV5-6 and TRBJ2-7; TRBD1 aligns across 9 bases. CDR1 SGHDT and CDR2 YYEEEE come from the germline V gene. The junction had 6 bases not matched to a gene; V was cut back by 2 bases and J by 3 bases. This CDR3 is built from 15 residues.

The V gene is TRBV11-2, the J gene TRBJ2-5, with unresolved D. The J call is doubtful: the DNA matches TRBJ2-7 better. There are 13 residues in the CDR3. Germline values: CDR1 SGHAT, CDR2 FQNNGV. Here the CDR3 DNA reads TGTGCCAGCAGCTTAGACCCCGGTTACGAGCAGTACTTC. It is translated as CASSLDPGYEQYF.

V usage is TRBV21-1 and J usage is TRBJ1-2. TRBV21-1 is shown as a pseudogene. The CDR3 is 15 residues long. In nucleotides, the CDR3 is TGTGCCAGCAGGGGAAAGGGTAGGCATGGACATGGCTACACCTTC. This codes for CASRGKGRHGHGYTF.

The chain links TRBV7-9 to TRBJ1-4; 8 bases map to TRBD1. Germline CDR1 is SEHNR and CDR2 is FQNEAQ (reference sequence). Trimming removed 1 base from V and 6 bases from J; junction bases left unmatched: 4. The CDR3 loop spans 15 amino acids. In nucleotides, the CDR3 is TGTGCCAGCAGCTTAGATTCGGGACAGGATGAAAAACTGTTTTTT. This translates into CASSLDSGQDEKLFF.

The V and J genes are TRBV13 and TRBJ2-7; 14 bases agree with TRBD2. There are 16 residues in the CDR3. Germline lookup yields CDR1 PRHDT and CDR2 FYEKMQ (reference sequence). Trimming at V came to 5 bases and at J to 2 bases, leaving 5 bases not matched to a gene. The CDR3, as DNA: TGTGCCAGCAGCAGGACTAGCGGGAGGCCGCCCTACGAGCAGTACTTC. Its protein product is CASSRTSGRPPYEQYF.

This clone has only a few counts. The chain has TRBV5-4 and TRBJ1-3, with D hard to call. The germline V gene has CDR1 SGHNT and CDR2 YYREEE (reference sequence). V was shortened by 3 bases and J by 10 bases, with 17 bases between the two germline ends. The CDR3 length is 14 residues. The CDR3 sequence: CASSWGAVSKTIYF. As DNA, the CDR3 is TGTGCCAGCAGCTGGGGAGCAGTCAGTAAAACCATATATTTT.

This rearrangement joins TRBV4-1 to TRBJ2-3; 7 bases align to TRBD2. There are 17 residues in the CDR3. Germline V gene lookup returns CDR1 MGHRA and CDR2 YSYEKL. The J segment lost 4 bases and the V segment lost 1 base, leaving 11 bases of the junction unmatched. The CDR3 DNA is TGCGCCAGCAGCCAAGGGCCCGGGGCGGGAGCGGCAGATACGCAGTATTTT. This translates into CASSQGPGAGAADTQYF.